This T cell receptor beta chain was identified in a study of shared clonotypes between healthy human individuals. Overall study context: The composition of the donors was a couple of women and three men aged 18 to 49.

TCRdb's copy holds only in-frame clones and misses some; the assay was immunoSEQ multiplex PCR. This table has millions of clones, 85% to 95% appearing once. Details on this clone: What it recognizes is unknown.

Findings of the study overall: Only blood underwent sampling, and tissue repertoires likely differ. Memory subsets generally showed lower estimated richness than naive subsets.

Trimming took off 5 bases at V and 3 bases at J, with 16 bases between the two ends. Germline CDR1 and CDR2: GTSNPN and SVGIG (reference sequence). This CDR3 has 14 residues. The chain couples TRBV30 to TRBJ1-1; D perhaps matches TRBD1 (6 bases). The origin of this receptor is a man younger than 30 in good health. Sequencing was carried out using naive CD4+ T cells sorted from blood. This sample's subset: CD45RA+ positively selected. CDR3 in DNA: TGTGCCTGGTCCCCGGGACAATACTACACTGAAGCTTTCTTT. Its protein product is CAWSPGQYYTEAFF.